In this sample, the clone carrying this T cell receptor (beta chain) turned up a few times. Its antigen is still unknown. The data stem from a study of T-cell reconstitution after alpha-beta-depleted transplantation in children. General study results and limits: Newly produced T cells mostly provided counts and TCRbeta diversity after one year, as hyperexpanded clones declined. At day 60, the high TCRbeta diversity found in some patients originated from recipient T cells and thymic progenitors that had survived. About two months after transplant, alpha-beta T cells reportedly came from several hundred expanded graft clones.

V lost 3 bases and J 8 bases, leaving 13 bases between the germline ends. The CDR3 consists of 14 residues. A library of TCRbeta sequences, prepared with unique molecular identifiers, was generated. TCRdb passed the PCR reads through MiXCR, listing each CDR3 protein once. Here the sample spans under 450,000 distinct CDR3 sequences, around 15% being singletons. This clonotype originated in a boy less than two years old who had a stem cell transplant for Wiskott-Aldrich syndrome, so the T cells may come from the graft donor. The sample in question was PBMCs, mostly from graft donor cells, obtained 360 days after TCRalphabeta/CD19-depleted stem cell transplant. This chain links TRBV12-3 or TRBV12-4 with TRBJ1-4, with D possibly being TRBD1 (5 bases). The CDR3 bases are TGTGCCAGCAGTTTTAGGCAGGGAACCGAAAAACTGTTTTTT. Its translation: CASSFRQGTEKLFF.